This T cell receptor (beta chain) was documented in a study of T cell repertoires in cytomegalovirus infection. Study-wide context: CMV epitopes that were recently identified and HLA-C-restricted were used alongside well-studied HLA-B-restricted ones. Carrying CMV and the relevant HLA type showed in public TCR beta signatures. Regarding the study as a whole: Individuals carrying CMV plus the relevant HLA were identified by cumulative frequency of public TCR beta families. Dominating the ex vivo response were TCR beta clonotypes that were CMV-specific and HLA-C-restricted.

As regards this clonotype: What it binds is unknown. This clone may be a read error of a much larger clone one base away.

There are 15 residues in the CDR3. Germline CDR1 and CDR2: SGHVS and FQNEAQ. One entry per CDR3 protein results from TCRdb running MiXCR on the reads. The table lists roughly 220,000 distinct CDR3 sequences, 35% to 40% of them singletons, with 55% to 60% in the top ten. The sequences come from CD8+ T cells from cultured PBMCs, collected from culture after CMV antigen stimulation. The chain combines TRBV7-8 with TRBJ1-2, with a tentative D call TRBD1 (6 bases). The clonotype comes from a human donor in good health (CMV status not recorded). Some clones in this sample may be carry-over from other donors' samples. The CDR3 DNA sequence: TGTGCCAGCAGCGCTGACAGGCAGCCTCACTATGTCTACACCTTC. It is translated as CASSADRQPHYVYTF.